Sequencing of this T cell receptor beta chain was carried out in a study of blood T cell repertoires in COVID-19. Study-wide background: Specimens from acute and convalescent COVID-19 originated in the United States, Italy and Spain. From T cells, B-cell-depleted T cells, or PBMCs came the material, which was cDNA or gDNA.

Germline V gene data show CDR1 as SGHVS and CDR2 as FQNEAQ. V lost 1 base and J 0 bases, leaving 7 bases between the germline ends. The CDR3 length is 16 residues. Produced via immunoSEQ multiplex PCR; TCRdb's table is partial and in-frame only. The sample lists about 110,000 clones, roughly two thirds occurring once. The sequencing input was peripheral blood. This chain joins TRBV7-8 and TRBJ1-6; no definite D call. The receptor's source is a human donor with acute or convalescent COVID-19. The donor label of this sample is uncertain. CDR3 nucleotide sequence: TGTGCCAGCAGCTTAGGTCGGAGCTCCTATAATTCACCCCTCCACTTT. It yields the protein CASSLGRSSYNSPLHF. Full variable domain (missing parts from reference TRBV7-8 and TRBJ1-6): GAGVSQSPRYKVAKRGQDVALRCDPISGHVSLFWYQQALGQGPEFLTYFQNEAQLDKSGLPSDRFFAERPEGSVSTLKIQRTQQEDSAVYLCASSLGRSSYNSPLHFGNGTRLTVT.